This T cell receptor beta chain was captured by sequencing in a study of OX40 agonist ivuxolimab in advanced cancers. Study-wide points: Still undetermined is the antigen specificity of the expanded peripheral T cells. Several nonresponders also turned out to have low normalized T-cell clonal expansion. At 0.1 to 3.0 mg/kg, clonal expansion of CD4+ and CD8+ blood T cells had occurred by week 6.

TCRdb keeps only in-frame clones here, not all; method: immunoSEQ multiplex PCR. This sample has tens of thousands of clones, with 90% to 95% found just once. With regard to this clone: Antigen specificity is unknown.

The J segment lost 2 bases and the V segment lost 4 bases, leaving 4 bases of the junction unmatched. The CDR3 consists of 16 residues. Germline V gene data show CDR1 as SNHLY and CDR2 as FYNNEI. The receptor was derived from an adult with an advanced solid tumor such as melanoma, head and neck, liver or kidney cancer. This sequence joins TRBV2 and TRBJ2-5; TRBD2 matches at 13 bases. The specimen comprised CD4+ or CD8+ T cells sorted from blood, sampled in a trial of the OX40 agonist ivuxolimab. CDR3 sequence (DNA): TGTGCCAGCAGTGTCACACTAGCGGGAGGGCAAGAGACCCAGTACTTC. This gives the protein CASSVTLAGGQETQYF.